The 2 T cell receptor beta chains in this list originate from one sample, sequenced in a study of T cell responses to AZD1222 COVID-19 vaccine. Sequencing used immunoSEQ multiplex PCR; TCRdb keeps in-frame clones, though not all of them. The table has about 140,000 clones, about 93% seen once. Here the sequenced sample was peripheral blood, taken 28 days after the second AZD1222 dose. The receptor source for this set is an adult who received the AZD1222 COVID-19 vaccine.

V is TRBV7-3 and J is TRBJ2-2; unclear D gene. The CDR3 has 14 residues. The germline CDR1 and CDR2 sequences are SGHTA and FQGTGA. Trimming removed 6 bases at V and 4 bases at J, with 12 bases between. The CDR3 nucleotides are TGTGCCAGCAGACCTACTCCAGGCACCGGGGAGCTGTTTTTT. It specifies CASRPTPGTGELFF. The full variable domain, with the rest looked up from reference TRBV7-3 and TRBJ2-2, is GAGVSQTPSNKVTEKGKYVELRCDPISGHTALYWYRQSLGQGPEFLIYFQGTGAADDSGLPNDRFFAVRPEGSVSTLKIQRTERGDSAVYLCASRPTPGTGELFFGEGSRLTVL.

CDR3: CASSLEGDTEAFF. The CDR3 DNA reads TGTGCCAGCAGCTTAGAGGGGGACACTGAAGCTTTCTTT. The chain uses TRBV7-9 and TRBJ1-1; weak D call: TRBD1 (6 bases). The CDR3 has 13 amino acids. Germline loops: CDR1 SEHNR, CDR2 FQNEAQ (reference sequence). Trimming shortened V by 1 base and J by 3 bases, and 6 bases separated the two germline ends.